This T cell receptor (beta chain) was sequenced in a study of blood T cells in healthy people across ages. Notes on the study in general: Long-lived donors exceeded aged donors in naive CD4+ cells and diversity.

It was with a sample-barcoded 5' primer and a J-beta primer mix that a second PCR of roughly 6 to 12 cycles was run. Each cDNA molecule was tagged by a template-switch adaptor that had 12 random nucleotides. TCRdb reanalysed the 5' RACE reads using MiXCR and keeps one entry per CDR3 protein. The sample holds about a million distinct CDR3 sequences; roughly 51% are singletons and the top ten take 20% to 25%. The authors extracted at least 6 micrograms of total RNA per sample. This clonotype was detected a few times. Its antigen is not known. Germline V CDR1 and CDR2: SGDLS, YYNGEE. The V end was cut by 7 bases, the J end by 4 bases, with 17 bases between. This CDR3 comprises 14 residues.

The rearrangement uses TRBV9 and TRBJ1-2; the D gene is possibly TRBD1 (6 bases). The specimen was blood. This TCR derives from a woman aged 60-75 years in good health. DNA for the CDR3: TGTGCCAGCCATACCACAGGGTCTACCTATGGCTACACCTTC. It codes for CASHTTGSTYGYTF. Together with reference TRBV9 and TRBJ1-2, the CDR3 gives the full variable domain: DSGVTQTPKHLITATGQRVTLRCSPRSGDLSVYWYQQSLDQGLQFLIQYYNGEERAKGNILERFSAQQFPDLHSELNLSSLELGDSALYFCASHTTGSTYGYTFGSGTRLTVV.